These 22 T cell receptor beta chains were all obtained from the same sample, sequenced in a study of cytomegalovirus exposure and HLA in healthy donors. Sequencing used immunoSEQ multiplex PCR; TCRdb keeps in-frame clones, though not all of them. Of 52,000 or so clones in the sample, roughly nine tenths were seen once. Sequenced: PBMCs. The source of these receptors is a woman aged 18-29 years in good health and CMV-seronegative.

Written as DNA, the CDR3 is TGTGCCAGCAGCTTAGGGAGGGGAGGGGAGACCCAGTACTTC. It is translated as CASSLGRGGETQYF. This chain uses TRBV7-2 with TRBJ2-5; 7 bases are a match to TRBD2. The V segment lost 1 base and the J segment 5 bases; nucleotides outside the gene matches: 4. This CDR3 is 14 amino acids long. The germline V gene encodes CDR1 SGHTA and CDR2 FQGNSA.

The gene calls are TRBV18 and TRBJ2-3, with 14 positions matching TRBD2. V was clipped by 3 bases and J by 6 bases; unmatched bases: 5. This CDR3 is 16 amino acids long. The germline CDR1 and CDR2 sequences are KGHSH and LQKENI. CDR3 DNA sequence: TGTGCCAGCTCACCGGGACTAGCGGGAGTCGGGGATACGCAGTATTTT. Amino acids: CASSPGLAGVGDTQYF.

This clone was seen just once. The chain joins TRBV7-8 to TRBJ1-5, with 7 bases identical to TRBD1. The germline V gene encodes CDR1 SGHVS and CDR2 FQNEAQ. This CDR3 contains 18 residues. With V trimmed by 5 bases and J by 0 bases, 13 bases remained unmatched. CDR3 in amino acids: CASSPRQGGGHSNQPQHF. CDR3 in DNA: TGTGCCAGCAGCCCGCGACAGGGTGGGGGTCATAGCAATCAGCCCCAGCATTTT.

The rearrangement uses TRBV7-2 and TRBJ2-3, with D tentatively TRBD2 (6 bases). The CDR3 covers 13 residues. Germline V gene lookup returns CDR1 SGHTA and CDR2 FQGNSA. The V end was cut by 1 base, the J end by 7 bases, with 9 bases between. This CDR3 is CASSLDGGNTQYF. The CDR3 nucleotides are TGTGCCAGCAGCTTAGACGGAGGGAATACGCAGTATTTT.

The chain carries TRBV2 and TRBJ2-7; 7 bases fit TRBD1. Trimming cost V 7 bases and J 3 bases; bases outside gene matches: 3. Germline V gene lookup returns CDR1 SNHLY and CDR2 FYNNEI. This CDR3 comprises 12 residues. CDR3 sequence reads: CASIRQGYEQYF. The CDR3 DNA is TGTGCCAGCATAAGACAGGGCTACGAGCAGTACTTC.

The genes are TRBV7-3 and TRBJ2-2; D unresolved. The CDR3 loop spans 12 amino acids. CDR1 and CDR2 (germline): SGHTA, FQGTGA. V was shortened by 2 bases and J by 8 bases, with 6 bases between the two germline ends. DNA of the CDR3: TGTGCCAGCAGCTTAGAGTTTGGGGAGCTGTTTTTT. It translates to CASSLEFGELFF.

The chain is built from TRBV5-6 and TRBJ1-2, with TRBD1 identical over 7 bases. The J segment lost 8 bases and the V segment lost 2 bases, leaving 12 bases of the junction unmatched. Looked up from germline, CDR1 is SGHDT and CDR2 is YYEEEE. CDR3 length: 15 amino acids. The CDR3: CASSLGGQVIRGYTF. The CDR3 DNA is TGTGCCAGCAGCTTAGGAGGACAGGTGATACGGGGCTACACCTTC.

The chain joins TRBV25-1 to TRBJ2-1; no clear D gene. Deletions cut 0 bases from V and 7 bases from J, with 10 bases between. From germline, CDR1 is MGHDK and CDR2 SYGVNS. The CDR3 sequence is 14 residues long. The CDR3 reads CASSEYSSVNEQFF. CDR3 nucleotides: TGTGCCAGCAGTGAATATTCATCGGTAAATGAGCAGTTCTTC.

This sequence joins TRBV11-2 and TRBJ2-3; 8 bases fit TRBD1. The CDR3 runs 14 residues. J lost 5 bases, V lost 3 bases, and 4 bases had no gene match. Germline CDR1 reads SGHAT; CDR2 reads FQNNGV. The CDR3 is CASSFVTGVDTQYF. The CDR3 nucleotides read TGTGCCAGCAGCTTCGTGACAGGGGTAGATACGCAGTATTTT.

The rearrangement links TRBV5-1 to TRBJ1-2; 8 positions agree with TRBD1. The V and J ends lost 4 bases and 7 bases, in that order; junction bases with no gene match: 12. The CDR3 spans 15 residues. Per the germline V gene, CDR1 is SGHRS and CDR2 is YFSETQ. The CDR3 sequence is CASSGGQATVAGYTF. The DNA for the CDR3 is TGCGCCAGCAGCGGGGGACAGGCAACCGTGGCTGGCTACACCTTC.

This chain uses TRBV5-1 with TRBJ2-5; 7 nucleotides align to TRBD1. The trim removed 4 bases at V and 4 bases at J, leaving 7 bases unmatched. CDR3 length equals 14 residues. CDR1 SGHRS and CDR2 YFSETQ come from the germline V gene. Here the CDR3 DNA reads TGCGCCAGCAGCATGACAGGGAGAGGAGAGACCCAGTACTTC. This codes for CASSMTGRGETQYF.

This clone was found once. The V and J genes are TRBV25-1 and TRBJ2-7, with 9 bases that match TRBD1. The CDR3 consists of 13 residues. V lost 9 bases, J lost 4 bases, and 7 bases stayed unmatched. Germline V lookup: CDR1 MGHDK, CDR2 SYGVNS. CDR3 DNA: TGTGCCAGTTCCGGGACAGGGTCTTACGAGCAGTACTTC. It encodes CASSGTGSYEQYF.

This sequence joins TRBV4-3 and TRBJ1-4; the D gene is possibly TRBD1 (6 bases). Trimming removed 0 bases from V and 7 bases from J, with 12 bases in between. Germline V gene sequence: CDR1 LGHNA, CDR2 YSLEER. The CDR3 runs 15 residues. The CDR3 region has the DNA TGCGCCAGCAGCCAAGAAGCAGGGGCAGGTGAAAAACTGTTTTTT. It translates to CASSQEAGAGEKLFF.

This rearrangement joins TRBV27 to TRBJ1-2; D not certain. This CDR3 has 15 amino acids. Germline V gene sequence: CDR1 MNHEY, CDR2 SMNVEV (reference sequence). The V gene lost 6 bases and the J gene lost 3 bases, with 17 bases spanning the gap. The CDR3 nucleotides read TGTGCCAGCAGAATAAAACGGGGTCTTTACTATGGCTACACCTTC. Translation: CASRIKRGLYYGYTF.

The V call is TRBV2, the J call TRBJ2-1; D possibly corresponds to TRBD2 (5 bases). CDR3 length: 15 amino acids. Germline V gene lookup returns CDR1 SNHLY and CDR2 FYNNEI. V was clipped by 6 bases and J by 7 bases, with 19 bases between them. The CDR3 DNA is TGTGCCAGCAGACCTGGATGGGCGGGTGATAATGAGCAGTTCTTC. Translating gives CASRPGWAGDNEQFF.

The CDR3 DNA is TGTGCCAGTAGTATAGATTTAGCGGGGGGCTTCTACAATGAGCAGTTCTTC. This codes for CASSIDLAGGFYNEQFF. The V call is TRBV19, the J call TRBJ2-1; TRBD2 matches 10 bases. Trimming cost V 0 bases and J 3 bases; bases outside gene matches: 5. The CDR3 is made up of 17 amino acids. The germline V gene encodes CDR1 LNHDA and CDR2 SQIVND (reference sequence).

The chain uses TRBV5-1 and TRBJ2-3, with D tentatively TRBD2 (5 bases). The CDR3 spans 16 residues. Trimming removed 2 bases at V and 2 bases at J, with 15 bases between. Germline values: CDR1 SGHRS, CDR2 YFSETQ. The chain's CDR3 is CASSLRAEPSTDTQYF. The CDR3 bases are TGCGCCAGCAGCTTAAGAGCGGAACCCTCCACAGATACGCAGTATTTT.

CDR3 amino acids: CASSSTRGANEKLFF. DNA for the CDR3: TGTGCCAGCAGCTCCACCCGGGGGGCTAATGAAAAACTGTTTTTT. The V and J genes are TRBV5-6 and TRBJ1-4; D might be TRBD1 (5 bases). The CDR3 consists of 15 residues. The germline CDR1 and CDR2 sequences are SGHDT and YYEEEE. Trimming removed 3 bases at V and 3 bases at J, with 12 bases between.

The genes are TRBV5-3 and TRBJ2-1; 7 nucleotides line up with TRBD1. TRBV5-3 is identified as an open reading frame with a role that is uncertain. V trimming: 3 bases; J trimming: 4 bases; junction bases outside the gene matches: 4. This CDR3 region has 14 residues. CDR3 residues: CARSYDREYNEQFF. The DNA of the CDR3 is TGTGCCAGAAGCTACGACAGGGAGTACAATGAGCAGTTCTTC.

This chain connects TRBV6-1 to TRBJ2-7; TRBD1 agrees at 7 bases. The CDR3 runs 14 residues. The germline gives CDR1 MNHNS, CDR2 SASEGT. V shed 3 bases and J 5 bases; nucleotides not matched to a gene: 7. Written as DNA, the CDR3 is TGTGCCAGCAGTGAGACCGGGACAGTAGACGAGCAGTACTTC. It is translated as CASSETGTVDEQYF.

This chain connects TRBV9 to TRBJ1-2; 9 bases are shared with TRBD1. The CDR3 contains 15 residues. Looked up from germline, CDR1 is SGDLS and CDR2 is YYNGEE. Trimming took 7 bases from V and 4 from J; bases not matched to a gene: 11. Written as DNA, the CDR3 is TGTGCCAGCTCTCCCGGGACAGGGTTCAGCTATGGCTACACCTTC. Protein: CASSPGTGFSYGYTF.

A note on this clone: Because the CDR3's place on the DNA is in doubt, the DNA is left out and the CDR3 is given as listed by TCRdb. The V call is TRBV30, the J call TRBJ1-1; the table's D call, TRBD1, was not checked against the DNA. The CDR3 adds up to 13 amino acids, both ends counted. CDR1 and CDR2 (germline): GTSNPN, SVGIG (reference sequence). This CDR3 reads CAWSGGHHAKLSF.